The present entry profiles one T cell receptor beta chain with its context. The antigen is not known. Quantitative 5'-RACE was performed with molecular barcodes, and it yielded the TCR beta libraries. TCRdb called the 5' RACE reads again in MiXCR, with one record for every CDR3 protein. This table holds 400,000 to 450,000 distinct CDR3 sequences, 17% found once. The source of the sample is a study of CD8 T cells in ankylosing spondylitis. Study-wide results and limits: Within matched ankylosing spondylitis synovial fluid, disease-linked clones were reportedly significantly enriched. Disease-linked clones bore a CD8+ phenotype and were relatively rare in peripheral blood. A TCR beta motif of about eight highly homologous variants seemed to mark ankylosing spondylitis blood.

This receptor was taken from a male donor with ankylosing spondylitis. The sequenced sample consisted of blood, either unsorted or a sorted T cell fraction (not recorded which).

CDR3 coding DNA: TGCAGTGCGACTGGGAGGGGCGGGTTCCCATCCTACGAGCAGTACTTC. This gives the protein CSATGRGGFPSYEQYF. The V and J genes are TRBV20-1 and TRBJ2-7; 7 positions match TRBD2. The J segment lost 1 base and the V segment lost 6 bases, leaving 15 bases of the junction unmatched. The CDR3 loop spans 16 amino acids. The germline V gene encodes CDR1 DFQATT and CDR2 SNEGSKA (reference sequence).